This paragraph reports one T cell receptor beta chain. This entry is derived from a study of blood T cells in healthy people across ages. Trimming removed 4 bases from V and 10 bases from J, with 14 bases in between. Germline V gives CDR1 SQVTM, CDR2 ANQGSEA. This CDR3 has 12 amino acids. Together with a sample-barcoded 5' primer, a J-beta primer mix was included in a second PCR lasting 7 to 11 cycles. Using its own MiXCR run on the 5' RACE reads, TCRdb lists one record per CDR3 protein. This table has around 900,000 distinct CDR3 sequences, about 53% appearing once. The genes are TRBV29-1 and TRBJ2-1; D is ambiguous. Sequencing was done on a sample of blood. The sequence was collected from a woman in her sixties or seventies in good health. For the CDR3, the DNA is TGCAGCGTTGGGGGAAACTGGCGGGAGCAGTTCTTC. This gives the protein CSVGGNWREQFF.